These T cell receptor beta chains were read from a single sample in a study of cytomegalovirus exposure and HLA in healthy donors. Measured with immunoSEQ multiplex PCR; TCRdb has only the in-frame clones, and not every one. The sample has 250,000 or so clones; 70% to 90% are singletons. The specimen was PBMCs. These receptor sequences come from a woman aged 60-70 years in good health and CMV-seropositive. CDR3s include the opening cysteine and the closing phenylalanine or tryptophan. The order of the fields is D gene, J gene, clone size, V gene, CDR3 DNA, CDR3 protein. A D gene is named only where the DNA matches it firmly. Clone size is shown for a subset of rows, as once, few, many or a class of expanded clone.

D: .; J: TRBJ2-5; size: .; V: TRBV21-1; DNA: TGTGCCAGCAGCAATGTCGGACTAGCGGGCGTCATTCAAGAGACCCAGTACTTC; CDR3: CASSNVGLAGVIQETQYF
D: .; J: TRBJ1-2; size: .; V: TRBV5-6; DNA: TGTGCCAGCAGCTTGGGACACGAAATTAACTATGGCTACACCTTC; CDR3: CASSLGHEINYGYTF
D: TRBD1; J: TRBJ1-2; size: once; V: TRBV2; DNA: TGTGCCAGCAATGGGGACAGGGGTCGAGGCTACACCTTC; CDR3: CASNGDRGRGYTF
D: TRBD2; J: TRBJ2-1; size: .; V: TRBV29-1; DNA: TGCAGCGTAGGGGGACTAGCGGACAATGAGCAGTTCTTC; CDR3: CSVGGLADNEQFF
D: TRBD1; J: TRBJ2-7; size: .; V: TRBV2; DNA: TGTGCCAGCCGGGACAGGGGAGAGCAGTACTTC; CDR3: CASRDRGEQYF
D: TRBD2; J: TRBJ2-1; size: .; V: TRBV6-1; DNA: TGTGCCGCCGCTAGTGGGAGGGCTAACAATGAGCAGTTCTTC; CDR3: CAAASGRANNEQFF
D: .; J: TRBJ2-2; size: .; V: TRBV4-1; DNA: TGCGCCAGCAGCCAAGGGGTAGGGGATCTGACCGGGGAGCTGTTTTTT; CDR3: CASSQGVGDLTGELFF
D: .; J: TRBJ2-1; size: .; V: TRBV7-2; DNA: TGTGCCAGCAATCAAAGGGTGGGAGGTTATCATGAGCAGTTCTTC; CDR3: CASNQRVGGYHEQFF
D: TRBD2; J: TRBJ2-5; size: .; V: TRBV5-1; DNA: TGCGCCAGCAGCTCAGCCGGGACTAACCAAGAGACCCAGTACTTC; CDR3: CASSSAGTNQETQYF
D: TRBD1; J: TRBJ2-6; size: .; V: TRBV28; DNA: TGTGCCAGCAGTTCCGACAGGGTCGGGGCCAACGTCCTGACTTTC; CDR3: CASSSDRVGANVLTF
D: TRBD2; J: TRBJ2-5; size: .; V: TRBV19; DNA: TGTGCCAGTATGGGACTAGACCGGGAGACCCAGTACTTC; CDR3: CASMGLDRETQYF
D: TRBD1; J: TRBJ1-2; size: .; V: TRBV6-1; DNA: TGTGCCAGCAGCTTGGGACAGCCTAACTATGGCTACACCTTC; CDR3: CASSLGQPNYGYTF
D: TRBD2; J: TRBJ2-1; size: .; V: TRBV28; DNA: TGTGCCAGCAGACTCCCTAGCGGCCGTTCCTACAATGAGCAGTTCTTC; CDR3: CASRLPSGRSYNEQFF
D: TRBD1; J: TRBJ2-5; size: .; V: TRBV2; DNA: TGTGCCAGCAGTTCGGACAGGGGAGAAGAGACCCAGTACTTC; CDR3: CASSSDRGEETQYF
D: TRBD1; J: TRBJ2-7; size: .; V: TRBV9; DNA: TGTGCCAGCAGCGTGGGACAGGGCCACTCCTACGAGCAGTACTTC; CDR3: CASSVGQGHSYEQYF
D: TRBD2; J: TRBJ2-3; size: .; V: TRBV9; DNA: TGTGCCAGCACCCTAGGACTAGCGGGAGCCACAGATACGCAGTATTTT; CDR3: CASTLGLAGATDTQYF
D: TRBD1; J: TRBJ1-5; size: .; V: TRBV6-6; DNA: TGTGCCAGCAGGGCCTCGGCCGGACAGGGCGGTCAGCCCCAGCATTTT; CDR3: CASRASAGQGGQPQHF
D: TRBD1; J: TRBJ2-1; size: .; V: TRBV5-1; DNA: TGCGCCAGCAGCTTGGAGACCGGGACAGGGAAAATATACAATGAGCAGTTCTTC; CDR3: CASSLETGTGKIYNEQFF
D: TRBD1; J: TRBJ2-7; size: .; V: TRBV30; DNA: TGTGCCTGGACAAGACAGGGAACGGGCGAGCAGTGCTTC; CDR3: CAWTRQGTGEQCF
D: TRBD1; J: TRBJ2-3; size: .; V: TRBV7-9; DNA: TGTGCCAGCAGCTTGTCGGACAGGGGTCCAGATACGCAGTATTTT; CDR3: CASSLSDRGPDTQYF
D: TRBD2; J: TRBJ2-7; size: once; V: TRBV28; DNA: TGTGCCAGCAGGGACACTAGCGGGAGTAGTTACGAGCAGTACTTC; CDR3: CASRDTSGSSYEQYF
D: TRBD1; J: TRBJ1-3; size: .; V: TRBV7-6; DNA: TGTGCCAGCAGCCGACAGGGCCTCTCTGGAAACACCATATATTTT; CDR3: CASSRQGLSGNTIYF
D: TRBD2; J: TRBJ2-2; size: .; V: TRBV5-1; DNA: TGCGCCACGCGACTAGCGGGCCAAGGGGACCGCGGGGAGCTGTTTTTT; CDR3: CATRLAGQGDRGELFF
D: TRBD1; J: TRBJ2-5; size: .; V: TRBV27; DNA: TGTGCCAGCAGTTTAGGGACAGGGGGCGCGGAGACCCAGTACTTC; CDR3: CASSLGTGGAETQYF
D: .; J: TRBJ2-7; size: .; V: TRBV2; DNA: TGTGCCAGCAAGGTAGACGGGAGATCCTACGAGCAGTACTTC; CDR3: CASKVDGRSYEQYF
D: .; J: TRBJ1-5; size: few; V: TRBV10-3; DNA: TGTGCCATCAAGGCATCGGTGGGAGGCAATCAGCCCCAGCATTTT; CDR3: CAIKASVGGNQPQHF
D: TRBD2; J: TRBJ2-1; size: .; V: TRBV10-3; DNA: TGTGCCATCAGTGAGTCCCAGGCGGGGGATGAGCAGTTCTTC; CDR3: CAISESQAGDEQFF
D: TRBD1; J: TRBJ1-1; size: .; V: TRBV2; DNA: TGTGCCAGCAGTTACCGGGACAGGGACACTGAAGCTTTCTTT; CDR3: CASSYRDRDTEAFF
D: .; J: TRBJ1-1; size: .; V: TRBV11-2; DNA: TGTGCCAGCAGCTTCCAGGGGAACACTGAAGCTTTCTTT; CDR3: CASSFQGNTEAFF
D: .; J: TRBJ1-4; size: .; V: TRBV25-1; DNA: TGTGCCAGCAGTGAATACACAGGAAAGGAAAAACTGTTTTTT; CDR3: CASSEYTGKEKLFF
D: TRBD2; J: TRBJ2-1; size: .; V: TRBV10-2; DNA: TGCGCCAGCAGTGAGTCGACTAGCGGATACAATGAGCAGTTCTTC; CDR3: CASSESTSGYNEQFF
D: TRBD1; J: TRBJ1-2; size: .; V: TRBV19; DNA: TGTGCCAGCGAACCCAGGGGGGCCCCACTCTATGGCTACACCTTC; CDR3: CASEPRGAPLYGYTF
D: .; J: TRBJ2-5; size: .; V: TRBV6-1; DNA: TGTGCCAGCTACAACCCGGAGGGGACCCAGTACTTC; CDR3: CASYNPEGTQYF
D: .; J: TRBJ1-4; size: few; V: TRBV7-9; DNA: TGTGCCAGCAGCTTGAGGATGGGTGAAAAACTGTTTTTT; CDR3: CASSLRMGEKLFF
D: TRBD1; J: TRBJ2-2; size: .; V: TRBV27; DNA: TGTGCCAGCAACTCGGGACAGGGAGTTCCCGGGGAGCTGTTTTTT; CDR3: CASNSGQGVPGELFF
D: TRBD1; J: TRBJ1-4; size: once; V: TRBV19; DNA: TGTGCCAGTAATCGACAGGGTGGTGAAAAACTGTTTTTT; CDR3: CASNRQGGEKLFF
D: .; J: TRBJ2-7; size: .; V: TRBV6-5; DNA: TGTGCCAGCAGTTCCGTCGACGAGCAGTACTTC; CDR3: CASSSVDEQYF
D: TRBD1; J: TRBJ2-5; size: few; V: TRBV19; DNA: TGTGCCAGTAGTGTCGGGACAGACCAAGAGACCCAGTACTTC; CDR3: CASSVGTDQETQYF
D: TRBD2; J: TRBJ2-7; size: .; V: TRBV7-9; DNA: TGTGCCAGCAGCCGTAGGACTAGCGGAGCCGGGGAGCAGTACTTC; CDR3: CASSRRTSGAGEQYF
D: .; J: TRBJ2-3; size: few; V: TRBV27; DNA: TGTGCCAGCAGTCAGGGTCCGGAAGCATCGCAGTATTTT; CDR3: CASSQGPEASQYF
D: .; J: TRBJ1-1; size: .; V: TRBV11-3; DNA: TGTGCCAGCAGCCCACTTATAAGGGGCACTGAAGCTTTCTTT; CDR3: CASSPLIRGTEAFF
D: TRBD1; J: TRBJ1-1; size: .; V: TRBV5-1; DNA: TGCGCCAGCAGCTTGGTAACAGGGGGCGCCGTGAACACTGAAGCTTTCTTT; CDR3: CASSLVTGGAVNTEAFF
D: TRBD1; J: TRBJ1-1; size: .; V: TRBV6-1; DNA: TGTGCCAGCAGAACCGCCGGGGGACAGGAAGCTTTCTTT; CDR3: CASRTAGGQEAFF
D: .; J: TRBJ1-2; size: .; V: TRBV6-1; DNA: TGTGCCAGCAGTCCGGGACTGAGTAACTATGGCTACACCTTC; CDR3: CASSPGLSNYGYTF
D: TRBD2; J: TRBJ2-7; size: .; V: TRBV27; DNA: TGTGCCAGCAGTCCAGGCGGGAGTTTCAACGAGCAGTACTTC; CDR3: CASSPGGSFNEQYF
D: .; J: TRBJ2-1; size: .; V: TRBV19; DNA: TGTGCCAGTAGTATACAGGGGTTCTCCTACAATGAGCAGTTCTTC; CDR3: CASSIQGFSYNEQFF
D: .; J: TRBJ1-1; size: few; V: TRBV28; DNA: TGTGCCAGCAGTTCCCCCGGGTTAATTGGCATGAACACTGAAGCTTTCTTT; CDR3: CASSSPGLIGMNTEAFF
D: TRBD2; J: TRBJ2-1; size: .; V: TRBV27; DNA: TGTGCCACCCGGGGAGCGGGGTACAATGAGCAGTTCTTC; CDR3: CATRGAGYNEQFF
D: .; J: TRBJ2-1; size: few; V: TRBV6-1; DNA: TGTGCCAGCAGTGAAGGGAAACCGGGTTACTCCTACAATGAGCAGTTCTTC; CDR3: CASSEGKPGYSYNEQFF
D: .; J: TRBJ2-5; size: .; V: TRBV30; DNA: TGTGCCTGGACGACCCGGACAGCATACCAAGAGACCCAGTACTTC; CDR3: CAWTTRTAYQETQYF
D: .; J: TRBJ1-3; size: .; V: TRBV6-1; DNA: TGTGCCAGCGCTACAGGTTACTCTGGAAACACCATATATTTT; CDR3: CASATGYSGNTIYF
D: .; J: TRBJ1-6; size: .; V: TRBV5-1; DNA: TGCGCCAGCAGCTTGGTTAGTGATAATTCACCCCTCCACTTT; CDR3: CASSLVSDNSPLHF
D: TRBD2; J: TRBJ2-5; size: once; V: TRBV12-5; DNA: TGTGCTAGTGCCCTGACTAGCGGCCAAGAGACCCAGTACTTC; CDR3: CASALTSGQETQYF